A single sample gave rise to the 10 T cell receptor beta chains below, sequenced in a study of T-cell memory formation after mild COVID-19. From the 5' RACE reads, TCRdb called clonotypes with MiXCR, one entry per CDR3 protein. This table holds 200,000 or so distinct CDR3 sequences, around 17% found once. The sample was PBMCs or a T cell subset sorted from them (not recorded which). The origin of the receptors is an adult woman who had mild COVID-19 (a few samples of this study predate the infection). Cell type and time point are not known.

CDR3 in amino acids: CSVGPISSTQYF. CDR3 DNA: TGCAGCGTTGGACCCATATCCTCGACCCAGTACTTC. This chain joins TRBV29-1 and TRBJ2-5, with D unclear. Germline loops: CDR1 SQVTM, CDR2 ANQGSEA. V dropped 4 bases and J dropped 7 bases, with 13 bases sitting between them. The CDR3 consists of 12 residues.

This clonotype was picked up a small number of times. The rearrangement joins TRBV6-1 to TRBJ2-1, with D perhaps given as TRBD1 or TRBD2 (6 bases each). The CDR3 has 15 residues. Germline loops: CDR1 MNHNS, CDR2 SASEGT. V lost 6 bases to trimming and J lost 6 bases, with 18 bases between them. The CDR3 nucleotides read TGTGCCAGCAGGAGGGACTTGGGGGCGGGCAATGAGCAGTTCTTC. Amino acid sequence: CASRRDLGAGNEQFF.

The sample holds a few counts of this clonotype. V usage is TRBV2 and J usage is TRBJ1-2; 7 nucleotides match TRBD1. CDR3 length equals 14 residues. V dropped 5 bases and J dropped 8; count of bases not matched to a gene: 11. Germline-derived CDR1 and CDR2 are SNHLY and FYNNEI. CDR3 bases: TGTGCCAGCAGTCCGGGACAGAAGCTATCGGGCTACACCTTC. This sequence encodes CASSPGQKLSGYTF.

The V call is TRBV15, the J call TRBJ2-1; D not resolved. Germline CDR1 and CDR2: LNHNV and YYDKDF (reference sequence). V lost 1 base, J lost 2 bases, and 0 bases lay in between. The CDR3 is made up of 12 amino acids. CDR3 sequence (DNA): TGTGCCACCAGCAGAGCCTACAATGAGCAGTTCTTC. Amino acid sequence: CATSRAYNEQFF.

The rearrangement joins TRBV20-1 to TRBJ2-1; D remains unclear. Germline lookup yields CDR1 DFQATT and CDR2 SNEGSKA (reference sequence). The CDR3 has 12 amino acids. V lost 0 bases and J lost 11, with 11 bases in between. This CDR3 is CSARDLQAKQFF. Written as DNA, the CDR3 is TGCAGTGCTAGAGACCTGCAAGCGAAGCAGTTCTTC.

This chain joins TRBV24-1 and TRBJ2-3, with D possibly called TRBD1 or TRBD2 (5 bases each). V was trimmed by 2 bases and J by 5 bases, leaving 19 bases between them. The CDR3 is 17 amino acids. Germline values: CDR1 KGHDR, CDR2 SFDVKD. The CDR3 loop is CATSDSGLKGLGDTQYF. Written as DNA, the CDR3 is TGTGCCACCAGTGATTCGGGGCTTAAGGGGCTTGGAGATACGCAGTATTTT.

This clonotype was detected only a few times. The chain has TRBV4-3 and TRBJ1-2; 7 bases agree with TRBD1. This CDR3 has 14 residues. J lost 8 bases, V lost 1 base, and 7 bases had no gene match. Germline values: CDR1 LGHNA, CDR2 YSLEER. CDR3 coding DNA: TGCGCCAGCAGCCAAGCCCTGACAGGGAACGGCTACACCTTC. Translation: CASSQALTGNGYTF.

This rearrangement joins TRBV30 to TRBJ2-1; TRBD2 aligns across 8 bases. CDR1 is GTSNPN and CDR2 is SVGIG in the germline V gene (reference sequence). The CDR3 consists of 14 residues. The trim removed 1 base at V and 9 bases at J, leaving 8 bases unmatched. The CDR3 protein is CAWSDGGLAVEQFF. CDR3 nucleotide sequence: TGTGCCTGGAGTGACGGAGGACTAGCCGTTGAGCAGTTCTTC.

This clonotype has more than one count but fewer than ten. V is TRBV7-2 and J is TRBJ1-2, with 8 bases fitting TRBD1. After removal of 2 bases from V and 3 bases from J, the junction contained 8 bases not matched to a gene. The CDR3 sequence is 16 residues long. Looked up from germline, CDR1 is SGHTA and CDR2 is FQGNSA. This CDR3 reads CASSLRGGQGDYGYTF. Here the CDR3 DNA reads TGTGCCAGCAGCTTACGGGGTGGACAGGGTGACTATGGCTACACCTTC.

Points on this clonotype: The DNA is left out, because the CDR3 cannot be placed on it with certainty; the CDR3 is given as TCRdb lists it. The chain carries TRBV7-5 and TRBJ2-7; TRBD1 reflects the table's D call only, with no check against the DNA. TRBV7-5 is shown as a pseudogene. The CDR3 numbers 22 amino acids, ends counted. The CDR3: CISVSEATLGDRVPEEDYEQYF.